The table lists the clone carrying this T cell receptor (beta chain) with a count of one. Clones were read by immunoSEQ multiplex PCR, and TCRdb kept only the in-frame ones, dropping some. The table shows around 70,000 clones, with approximately 81% occurring only once. This entry comes from a study of blood T cell repertoires in COVID-19. Germline V gives CDR1 SGDLS, CDR2 YYNGEE. The CDR3 is made up of 14 amino acids. Trimming left V 0 bases short and J 4 bases short, with 8 bases between. The chain joins TRBV9 to TRBJ1-5; D unclear. What was sequenced was peripheral blood. The sequence was collected from an elderly woman with active or convalescent COVID-19. CDR3 in amino acids: CASSVGSGNQPQHF. DNA for the CDR3: TGTGCCAGCAGCGTAGGCTCAGGTAATCAGCCCCAGCATTTT.